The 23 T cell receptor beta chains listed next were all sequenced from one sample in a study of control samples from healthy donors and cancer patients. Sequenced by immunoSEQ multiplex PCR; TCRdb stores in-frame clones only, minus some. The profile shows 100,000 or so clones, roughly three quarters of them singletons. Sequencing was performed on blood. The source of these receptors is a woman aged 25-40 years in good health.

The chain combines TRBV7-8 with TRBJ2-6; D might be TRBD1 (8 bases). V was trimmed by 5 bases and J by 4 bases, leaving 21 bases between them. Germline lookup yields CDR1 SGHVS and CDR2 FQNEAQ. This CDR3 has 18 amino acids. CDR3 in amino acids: CASSGLGWTGTGANVLTF. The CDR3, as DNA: TGTGCCAGCAGCGGACTAGGGTGGACAGGGACCGGGGCCAACGTCCTGACTTTC.

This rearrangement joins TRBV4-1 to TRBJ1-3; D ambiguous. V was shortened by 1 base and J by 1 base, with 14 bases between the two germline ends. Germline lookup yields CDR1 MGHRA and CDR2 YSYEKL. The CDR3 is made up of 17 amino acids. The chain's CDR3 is CASSQAGFGVSGNTIYF. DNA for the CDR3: TGCGCCAGCAGCCAAGCGGGATTCGGAGTTTCTGGAAACACCATATATTTT.

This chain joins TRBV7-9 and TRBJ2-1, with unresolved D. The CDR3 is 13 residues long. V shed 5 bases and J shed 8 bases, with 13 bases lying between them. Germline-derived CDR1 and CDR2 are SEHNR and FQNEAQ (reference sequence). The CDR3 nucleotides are TGTGCCAGCAGCCTCGTTTCCTCGTATGAGCAGTTCTTC. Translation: CASSLVSSYEQFF.

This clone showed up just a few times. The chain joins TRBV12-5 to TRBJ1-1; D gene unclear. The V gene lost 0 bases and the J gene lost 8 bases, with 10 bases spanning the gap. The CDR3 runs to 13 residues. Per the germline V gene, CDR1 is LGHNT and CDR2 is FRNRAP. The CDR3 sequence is CASGLVSGQEAFF. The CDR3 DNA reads TGTGCTAGTGGTTTGGTAAGTGGGCAGGAAGCTTTCTTT.

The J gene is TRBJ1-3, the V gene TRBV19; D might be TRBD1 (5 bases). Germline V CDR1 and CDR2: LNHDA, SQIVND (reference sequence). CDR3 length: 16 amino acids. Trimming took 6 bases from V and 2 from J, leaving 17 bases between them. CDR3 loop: CASSPRGGWAGNTIYF. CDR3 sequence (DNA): TGTGCCAGTAGCCCCCGTGGGGGGTGGGCTGGAAACACCATATATTTT.

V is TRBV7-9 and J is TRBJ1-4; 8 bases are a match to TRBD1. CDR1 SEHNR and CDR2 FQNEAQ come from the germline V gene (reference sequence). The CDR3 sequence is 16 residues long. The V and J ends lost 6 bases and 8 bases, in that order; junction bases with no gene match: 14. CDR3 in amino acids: CASSQSMTGAWEKLFF. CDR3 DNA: TGTGCCAGCAGTCAAAGTATGACAGGGGCGTGGGAAAAACTGTTTTTT.

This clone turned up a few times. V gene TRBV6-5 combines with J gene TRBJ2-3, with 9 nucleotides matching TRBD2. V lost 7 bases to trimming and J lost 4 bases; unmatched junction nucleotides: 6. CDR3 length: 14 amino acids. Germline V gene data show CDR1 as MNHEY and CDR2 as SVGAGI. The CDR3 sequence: CASTPGLAPDTQYF. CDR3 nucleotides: TGTGCCAGCACCCCGGGACTAGCTCCAGATACGCAGTATTTT.

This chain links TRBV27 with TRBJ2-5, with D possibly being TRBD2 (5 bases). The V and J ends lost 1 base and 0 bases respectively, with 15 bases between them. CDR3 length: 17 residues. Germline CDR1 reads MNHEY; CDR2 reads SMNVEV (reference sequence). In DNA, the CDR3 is TGTGCCAGCAGTTTATTAAGAGGGTCCCCCAACCAAGAGACCCAGTACTTC. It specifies CASSLLRGSPNQETQYF.

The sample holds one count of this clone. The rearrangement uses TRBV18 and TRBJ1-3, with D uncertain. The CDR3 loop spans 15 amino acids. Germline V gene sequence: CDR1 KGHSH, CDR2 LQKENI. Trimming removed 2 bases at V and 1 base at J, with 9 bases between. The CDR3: CASSPREISGNTIYF. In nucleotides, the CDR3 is TGTGCCAGCTCACCAAGGGAGATATCTGGAAACACCATATATTTT.

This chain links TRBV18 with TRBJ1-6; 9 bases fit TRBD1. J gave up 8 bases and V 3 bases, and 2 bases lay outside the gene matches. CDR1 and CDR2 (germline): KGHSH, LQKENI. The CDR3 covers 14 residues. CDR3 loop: CASSPGQGYSPLHF. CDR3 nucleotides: TGTGCCAGCTCACCCGGACAGGGGTATTCACCCCTCCACTTT.

In DNA form, the CDR3 reads TGTGCCAGCAGTTACTCCGCAGGGGGGGCTTCACCCCTCCACTTT. Its protein product is CASSYSAGGASPLHF. The rearrangement links TRBV6-2 or TRBV6-3 to TRBJ1-6, with 7 nucleotides matching TRBD1. The CDR3 is 15 amino acids. Germline CDR1 and CDR2: MNHEY and SVGEGT. The trim removed 0 bases at V and 9 bases at J, leaving 5 bases unmatched.

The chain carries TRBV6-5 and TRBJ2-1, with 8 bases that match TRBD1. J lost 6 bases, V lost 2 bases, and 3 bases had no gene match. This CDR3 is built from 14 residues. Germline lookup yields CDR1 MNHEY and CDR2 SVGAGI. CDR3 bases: TGTGCCAGCAGTTACCGTGACAGGGGCAATGAGCAGTTCTTC. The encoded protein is CASSYRDRGNEQFF.

The CDR3 protein is CASSQAMGNRETQYF. The DNA for the CDR3 is TGCGCCAGCAGCCAAGCAATGGGGAACCGAGAGACCCAGTACTTC. The genes are TRBV4-1 and TRBJ2-5; no reliable D call. Germline CDR1 reads MGHRA; CDR2 reads YSYEKL. With 1 base removed from V and 4 bases from J, the gap between germline ends came to 13 bases. The CDR3 totals 15 residues.

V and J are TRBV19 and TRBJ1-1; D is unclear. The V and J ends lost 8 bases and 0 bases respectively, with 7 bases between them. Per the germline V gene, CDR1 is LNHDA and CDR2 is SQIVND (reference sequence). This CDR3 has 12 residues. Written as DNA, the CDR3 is TGTGCCAGTGATAACATGAACACTGAAGCTTTCTTT. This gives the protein CASDNMNTEAFF. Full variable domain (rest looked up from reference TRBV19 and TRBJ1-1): DGGITQSPKYLFRKEGQNVTLSCEQNLNHDAMYWYRQDPGQGLRLIYYSQIVNDFQKGDIAEGYSVSREKKESFPLTVTSAQKNPTAFYLCASDNMNTEAFFGQGTRLTVV.

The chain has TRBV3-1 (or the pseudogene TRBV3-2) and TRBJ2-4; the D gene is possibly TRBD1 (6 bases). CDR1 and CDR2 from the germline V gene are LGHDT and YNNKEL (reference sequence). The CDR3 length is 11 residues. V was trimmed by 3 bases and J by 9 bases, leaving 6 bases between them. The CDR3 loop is CASSQGAIQYF. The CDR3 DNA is TGTGCCAGCAGCCAGGGGGCCATTCAGTACTTC.

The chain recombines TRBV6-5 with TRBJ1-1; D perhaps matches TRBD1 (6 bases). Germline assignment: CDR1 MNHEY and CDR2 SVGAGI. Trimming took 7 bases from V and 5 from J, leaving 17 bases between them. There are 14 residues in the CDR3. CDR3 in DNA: TGTGCCAGCATCGGAAAGGGGGGTCGGACTGAAGCTTTCTTT. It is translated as CASIGKGGRTEAFF.

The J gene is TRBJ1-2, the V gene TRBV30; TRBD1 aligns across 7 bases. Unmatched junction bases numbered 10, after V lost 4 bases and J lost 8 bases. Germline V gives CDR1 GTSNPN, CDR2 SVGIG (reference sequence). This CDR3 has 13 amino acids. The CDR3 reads CAWTGGQGEGYTF. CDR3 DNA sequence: TGTGCCTGGACGGGGGGGCAGGGGGAAGGCTACACCTTC.

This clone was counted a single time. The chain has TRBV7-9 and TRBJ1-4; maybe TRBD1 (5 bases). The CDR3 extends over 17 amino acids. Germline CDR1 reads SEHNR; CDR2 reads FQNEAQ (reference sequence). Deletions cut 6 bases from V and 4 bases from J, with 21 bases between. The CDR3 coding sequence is TGTGCCAGCAGTCCCGGAGGTGTGCGGGGGTTTAATGAAAAACTGTTTTTT. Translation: CASSPGGVRGFNEKLFF.

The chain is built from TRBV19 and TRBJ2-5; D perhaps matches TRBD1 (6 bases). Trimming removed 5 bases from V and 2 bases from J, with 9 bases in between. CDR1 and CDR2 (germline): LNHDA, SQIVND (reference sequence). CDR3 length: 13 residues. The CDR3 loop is CASSPGQQETQYF. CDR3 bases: TGTGCCAGTAGTCCCGGACAGCAAGAGACCCAGTACTTC. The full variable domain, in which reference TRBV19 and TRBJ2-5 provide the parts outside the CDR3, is DGGITQSPKYLFRKEGQNVTLSCEQNLNHDAMYWYRQDPGQGLRLIYYSQIVNDFQKGDIAEGYSVSREKKESFPLTVTSAQKNPTAFYLCASSPGQQETQYFGPGTRLLVL.

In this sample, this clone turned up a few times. DNA for the CDR3: TGTGCCAGCAGCTTACCCGCTAGCGGGGGGGCACAGTTCTTC. This translates into CASSLPASGGAQFF. V is TRBV7-2 and J is TRBJ2-1; 12 bases are shared with TRBD2. Per the germline V gene, CDR1 is SGHTA and CDR2 is FQGNSA. Losses at the gene ends were 2 bases for V and 13 bases for J; bases not matched to a gene: 6. This CDR3 has 14 residues.

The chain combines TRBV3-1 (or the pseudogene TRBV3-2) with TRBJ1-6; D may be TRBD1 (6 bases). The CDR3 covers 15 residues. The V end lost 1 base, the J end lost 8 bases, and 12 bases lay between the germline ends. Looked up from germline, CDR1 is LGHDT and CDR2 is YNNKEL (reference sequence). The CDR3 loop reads CASSQVLQGHSPLHF. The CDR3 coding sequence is TGTGCCAGCAGCCAAGTTTTGCAGGGGCATTCACCCCTCCACTTT.

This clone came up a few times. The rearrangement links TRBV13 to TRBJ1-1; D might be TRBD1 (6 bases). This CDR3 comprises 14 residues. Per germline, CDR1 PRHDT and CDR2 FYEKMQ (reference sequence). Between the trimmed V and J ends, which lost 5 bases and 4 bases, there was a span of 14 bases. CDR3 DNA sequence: TGTGCCAGCAGCCCCCAGCGGGGGCTCACTGAAGCTTTCTTT. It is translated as CASSPQRGLTEAFF. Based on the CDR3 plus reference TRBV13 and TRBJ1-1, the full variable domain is AAGVIQSPRHLIKEKRETATLKCYPIPRHDTVYWYQQGPGQDPQFLISFYEKMQSDKGSIPDRFSAQQFSDYHSELNMSSLELGDSALYFCASSPQRGLTEAFFGQGTRLTVV.

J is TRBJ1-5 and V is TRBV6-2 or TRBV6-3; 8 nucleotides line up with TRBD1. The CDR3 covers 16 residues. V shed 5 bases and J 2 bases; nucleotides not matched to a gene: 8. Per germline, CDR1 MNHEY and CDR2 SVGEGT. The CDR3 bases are TGTGCCAGCAGTCTACCAGGGGGCTTGGGCAATCAGCCCCAGCATTTT. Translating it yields CASSLPGGLGNQPQHF.